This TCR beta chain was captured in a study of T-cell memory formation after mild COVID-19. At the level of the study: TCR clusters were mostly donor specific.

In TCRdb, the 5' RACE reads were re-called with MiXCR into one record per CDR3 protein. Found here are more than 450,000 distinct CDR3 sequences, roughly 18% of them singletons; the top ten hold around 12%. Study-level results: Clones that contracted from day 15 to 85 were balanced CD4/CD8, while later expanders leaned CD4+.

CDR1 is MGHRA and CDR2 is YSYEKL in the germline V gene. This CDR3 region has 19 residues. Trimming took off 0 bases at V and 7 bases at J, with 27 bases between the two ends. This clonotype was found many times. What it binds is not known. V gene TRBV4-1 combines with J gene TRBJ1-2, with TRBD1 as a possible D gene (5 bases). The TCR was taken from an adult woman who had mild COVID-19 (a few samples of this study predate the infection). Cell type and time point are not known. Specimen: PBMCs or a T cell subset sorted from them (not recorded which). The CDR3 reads CASSQEDTTTPGSRGGYTF. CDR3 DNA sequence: TGCGCCAGCAGCCAAGAGGACACCACTACGCCAGGCTCGAGGGGTGGCTACACCTTC.